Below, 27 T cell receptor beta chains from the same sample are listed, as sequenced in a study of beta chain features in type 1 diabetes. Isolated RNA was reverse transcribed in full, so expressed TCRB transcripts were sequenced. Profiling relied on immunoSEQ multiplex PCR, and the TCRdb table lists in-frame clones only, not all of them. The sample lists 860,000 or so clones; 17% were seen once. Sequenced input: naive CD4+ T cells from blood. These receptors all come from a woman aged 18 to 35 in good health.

The CDR3 DNA is TGTGCCACCAGCAGAGATGTAGGGGAGGCTGAGCCCCAGCATTTT. Translation gives CATSRDVGEAEPQHF. V usage is TRBV15 and J usage is TRBJ1-5; maybe TRBD1 (5 bases). The V end was cut by 0 bases, the J end by 8 bases, with 14 bases between. The CDR3 has 15 amino acids. Germline V gives CDR1 LNHNV, CDR2 YYDKDF (reference sequence). Based on the CDR3 plus reference TRBV15 and TRBJ1-5, the full variable domain is DAMVIQNPRYQVTQFGKPVTLSCSQTLNHNVMYWYQQKSSQAPKLLFHYYDKDFNNEADTPDNFQSRRPNTSFCFLDIRSPGLGDTAMYLCATSRDVGEAEPQHFGDGTRLSIL.

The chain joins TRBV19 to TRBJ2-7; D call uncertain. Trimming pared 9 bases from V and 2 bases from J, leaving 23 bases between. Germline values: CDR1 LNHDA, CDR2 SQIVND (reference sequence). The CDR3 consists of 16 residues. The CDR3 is CASSSSRQSKPYEQYF. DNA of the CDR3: TGTGCCAGCTCAAGTTCGAGGCAGTCGAAGCCCTACGAGCAGTACTTC.

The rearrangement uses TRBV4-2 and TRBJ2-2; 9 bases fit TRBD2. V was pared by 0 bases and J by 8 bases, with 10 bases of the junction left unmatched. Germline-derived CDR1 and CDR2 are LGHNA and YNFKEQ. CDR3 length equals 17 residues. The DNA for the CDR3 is TGTGCCAGCAGCCAAGATCGGGATAGCGGGAGTTTTGGGGAGCTGTTTTTT. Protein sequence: CASSQDRDSGSFGELFF.

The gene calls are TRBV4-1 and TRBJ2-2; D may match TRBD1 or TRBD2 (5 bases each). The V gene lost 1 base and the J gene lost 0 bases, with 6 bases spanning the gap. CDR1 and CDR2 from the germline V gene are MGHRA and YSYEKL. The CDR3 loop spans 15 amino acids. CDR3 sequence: CASSQAGPNTGELFF. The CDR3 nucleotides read TGCGCCAGCAGCCAAGCGGGACCGAACACCGGGGAGCTGTTTTTT.

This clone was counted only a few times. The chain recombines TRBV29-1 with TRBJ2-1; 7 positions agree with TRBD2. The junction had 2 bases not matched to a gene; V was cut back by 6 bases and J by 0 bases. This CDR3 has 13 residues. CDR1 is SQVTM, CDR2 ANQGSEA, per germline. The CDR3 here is CSVSGNSYNEQFF. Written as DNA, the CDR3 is TGCAGCGTCAGCGGGAACTCCTACAATGAGCAGTTCTTC.

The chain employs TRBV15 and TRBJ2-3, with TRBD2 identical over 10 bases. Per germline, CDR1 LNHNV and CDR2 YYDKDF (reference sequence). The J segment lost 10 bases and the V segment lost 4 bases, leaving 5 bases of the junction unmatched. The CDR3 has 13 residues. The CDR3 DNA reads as TGTGCCACCAGCATCCTAGCGGGAGAGGCGCAGTATTTT. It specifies CATSILAGEAQYF.

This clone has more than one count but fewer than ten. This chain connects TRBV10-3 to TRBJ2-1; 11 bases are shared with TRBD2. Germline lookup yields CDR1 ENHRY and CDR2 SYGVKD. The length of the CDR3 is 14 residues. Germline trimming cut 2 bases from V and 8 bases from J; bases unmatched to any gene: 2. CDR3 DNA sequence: TGTGCCATCAGTGAGACTAGCGGGAGTCATGAGCAGTTCTTC. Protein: CAISETSGSHEQFF.

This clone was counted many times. The CDR3 reads CASSPLSEQFF. CDR3 DNA sequence: TGTGCCAGCTCACCACTCAGTGAGCAGTTCTTC. The V call is TRBV18, the J call TRBJ2-1; D remains ambiguous. V was trimmed by 1 base and J by 9 bases, leaving 4 bases between them. This CDR3 has 11 residues. Germline V gene sequence: CDR1 KGHSH, CDR2 LQKENI.

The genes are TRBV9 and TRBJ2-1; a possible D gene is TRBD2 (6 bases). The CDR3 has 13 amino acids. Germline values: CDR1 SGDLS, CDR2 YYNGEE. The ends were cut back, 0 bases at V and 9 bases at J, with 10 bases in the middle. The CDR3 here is CASSVAGEGEQFF. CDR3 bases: TGTGCCAGCAGCGTAGCGGGAGAGGGTGAGCAGTTCTTC.

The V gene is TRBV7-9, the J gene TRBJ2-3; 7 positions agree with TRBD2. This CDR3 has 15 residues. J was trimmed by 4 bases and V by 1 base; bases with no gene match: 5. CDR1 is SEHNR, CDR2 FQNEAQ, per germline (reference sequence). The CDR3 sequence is CASSLGGGIADTQYF. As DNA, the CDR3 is TGTGCCAGCAGCTTAGGGGGAGGGATTGCAGATACGCAGTATTTT.

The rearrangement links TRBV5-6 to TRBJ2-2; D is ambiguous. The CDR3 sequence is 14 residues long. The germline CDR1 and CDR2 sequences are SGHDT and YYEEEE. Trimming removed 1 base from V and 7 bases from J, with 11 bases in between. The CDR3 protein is CASSLSPTYGELFF. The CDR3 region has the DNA TGTGCCAGCAGCTTGTCCCCCACGTACGGGGAGCTGTTTTTT.

CDR3 coding DNA: TGCGCCAGCAGCAGATGGACAGGGGTCATGAACACTGAAGCTTTCTTT. This translates into CASSRWTGVMNTEAFF. This chain connects TRBV4-3 to TRBJ1-1, with 9 bases aligning to TRBD1. V gave up 5 bases and J gave up 0 bases; unmatched junction bases: 7. Germline V gene sequence: CDR1 LGHNA, CDR2 YSLEER. The CDR3 contains 16 residues.

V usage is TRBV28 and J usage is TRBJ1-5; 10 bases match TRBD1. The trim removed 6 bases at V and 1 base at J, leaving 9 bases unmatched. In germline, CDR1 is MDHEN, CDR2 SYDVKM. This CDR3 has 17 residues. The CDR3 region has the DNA TGTGCCAGCAGAAATGACAGGGGGCTTGGGAGCAATCAGCCCCAGCATTTT. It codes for CASRNDRGLGSNQPQHF.

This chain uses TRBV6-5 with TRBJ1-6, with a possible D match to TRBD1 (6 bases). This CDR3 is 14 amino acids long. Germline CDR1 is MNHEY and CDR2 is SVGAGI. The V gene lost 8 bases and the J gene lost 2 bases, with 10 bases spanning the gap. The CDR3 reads CASRRTAYNSPLHF. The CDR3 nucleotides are TGTGCCAGCCGGAGGACAGCCTATAATTCACCCCTCCACTTT.

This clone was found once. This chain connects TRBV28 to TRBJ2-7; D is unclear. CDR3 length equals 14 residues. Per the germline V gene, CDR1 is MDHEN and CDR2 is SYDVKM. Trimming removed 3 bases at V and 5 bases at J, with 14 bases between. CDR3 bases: TGTGCCAGCAGTTTTTCCTCACAAAGAAACGAGCAGTACTTC. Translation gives CASSFSSQRNEQYF.

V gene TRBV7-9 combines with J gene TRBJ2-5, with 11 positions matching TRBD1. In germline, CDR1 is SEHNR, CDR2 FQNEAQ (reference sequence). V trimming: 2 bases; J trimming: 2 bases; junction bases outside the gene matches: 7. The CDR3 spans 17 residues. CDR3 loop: CASSLTGDRGRQETQYF. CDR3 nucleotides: TGTGCCAGCAGCTTAACCGGGGACAGGGGGAGACAAGAGACCCAGTACTTC.

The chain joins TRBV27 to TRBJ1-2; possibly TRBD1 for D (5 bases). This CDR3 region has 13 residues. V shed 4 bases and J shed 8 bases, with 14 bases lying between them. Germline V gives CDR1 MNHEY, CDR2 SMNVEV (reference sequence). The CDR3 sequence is CASSSPMEGGYTF. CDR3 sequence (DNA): TGTGCCAGCAGTTCCCCGATGGAGGGGGGCTACACCTTC.

CDR3 DNA sequence: TGTGCCAGCTCACCAGGGGGGGCGACCACTGAAGCTTTCTTT. Translation: CASSPGGATTEAFF. The chain has TRBV18 and TRBJ1-1; TRBD1 is a possible D gene (6 bases). Germline-derived CDR1 and CDR2 are KGHSH and LQKENI. V lost 2 bases and J lost 4, with 11 bases in between. The CDR3 spans 14 residues.

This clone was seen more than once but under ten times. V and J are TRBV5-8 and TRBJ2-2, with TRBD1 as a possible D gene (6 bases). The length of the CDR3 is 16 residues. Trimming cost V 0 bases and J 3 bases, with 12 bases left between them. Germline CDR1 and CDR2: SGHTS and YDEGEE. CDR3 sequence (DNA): TGTGCCAGCAGCTTGGGCCGGGACACGTACACCGGGGAGCTGTTTTTT. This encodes CASSLGRDTYTGELFF. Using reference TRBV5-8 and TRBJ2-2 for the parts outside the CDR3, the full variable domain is EAGVTQSPTHLIKTRGQQATLRCSPISGHTSVYWYQQALGLGLQFLLWYDEGEERNRGNFPPRFSGRQFPNYSSELNVNALELEDSALYLCASSLGRDTYTGELFFGEGSRLTVL.

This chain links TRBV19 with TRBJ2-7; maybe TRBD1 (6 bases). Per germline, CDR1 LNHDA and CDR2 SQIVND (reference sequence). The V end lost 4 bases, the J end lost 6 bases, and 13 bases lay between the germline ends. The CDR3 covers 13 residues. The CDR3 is CASSRIQGGEQYF. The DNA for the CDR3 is TGTGCCAGTAGTAGGATACAGGGCGGCGAGCAGTACTTC.

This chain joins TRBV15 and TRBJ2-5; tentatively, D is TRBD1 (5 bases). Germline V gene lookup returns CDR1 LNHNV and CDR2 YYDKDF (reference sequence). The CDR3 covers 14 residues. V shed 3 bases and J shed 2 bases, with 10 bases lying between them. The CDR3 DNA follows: TGTGCCACCAGCAGTCCAGGGCTACAAGAGACCCAGTACTTC. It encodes CATSSPGLQETQYF.

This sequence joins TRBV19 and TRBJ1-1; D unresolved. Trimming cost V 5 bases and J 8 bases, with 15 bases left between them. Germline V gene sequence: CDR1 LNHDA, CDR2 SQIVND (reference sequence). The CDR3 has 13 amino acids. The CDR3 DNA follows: TGTGCCAGTAGTGAGAATTCTTGGAACGAAGCTTTCTTT. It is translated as CASSENSWNEAFF.

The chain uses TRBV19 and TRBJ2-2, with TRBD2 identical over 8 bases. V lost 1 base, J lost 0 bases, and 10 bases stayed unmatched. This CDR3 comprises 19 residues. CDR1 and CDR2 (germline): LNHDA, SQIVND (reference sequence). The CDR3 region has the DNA TGTGCCAGTAGTATAGGTCTGGGCAGGGGACTAGCGAACACCGGGGAGCTGTTTTTT. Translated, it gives CASSIGLGRGLANTGELFF.

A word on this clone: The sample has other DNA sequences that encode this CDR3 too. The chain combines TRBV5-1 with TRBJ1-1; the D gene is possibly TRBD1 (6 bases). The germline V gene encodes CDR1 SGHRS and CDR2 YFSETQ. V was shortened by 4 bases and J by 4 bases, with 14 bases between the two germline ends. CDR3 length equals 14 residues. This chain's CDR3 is CASSSQGRVTEAFF. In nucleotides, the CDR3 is TGCGCCAGCAGCAGTCAGGGGCGGGTCACTGAAGCTTTCTTT.

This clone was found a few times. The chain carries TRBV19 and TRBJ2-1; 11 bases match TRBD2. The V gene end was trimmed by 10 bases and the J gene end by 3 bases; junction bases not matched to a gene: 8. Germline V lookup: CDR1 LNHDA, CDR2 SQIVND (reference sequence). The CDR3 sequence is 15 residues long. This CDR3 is CATRTSGPHYNEQFF. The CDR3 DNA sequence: TGTGCCACCCGGACTAGCGGGCCTCACTACAATGAGCAGTTCTTC.

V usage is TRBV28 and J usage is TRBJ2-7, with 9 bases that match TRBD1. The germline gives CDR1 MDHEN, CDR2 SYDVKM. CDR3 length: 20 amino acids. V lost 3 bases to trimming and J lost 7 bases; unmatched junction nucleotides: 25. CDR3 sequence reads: CASSFLPSDSYRGHAREQYF. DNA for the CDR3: TGTGCCAGCAGTTTTTTACCATCTGACTCGTACAGGGGGCATGCGAGGGAGCAGTACTTC.

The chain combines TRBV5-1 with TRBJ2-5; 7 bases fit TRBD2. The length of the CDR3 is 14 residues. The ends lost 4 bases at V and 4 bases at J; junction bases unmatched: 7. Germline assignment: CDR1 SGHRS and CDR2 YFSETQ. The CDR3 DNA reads TGCGCCAGCAGCGCTGGACTAGTCCGAGAGACCCAGTACTTC. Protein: CASSAGLVRETQYF.